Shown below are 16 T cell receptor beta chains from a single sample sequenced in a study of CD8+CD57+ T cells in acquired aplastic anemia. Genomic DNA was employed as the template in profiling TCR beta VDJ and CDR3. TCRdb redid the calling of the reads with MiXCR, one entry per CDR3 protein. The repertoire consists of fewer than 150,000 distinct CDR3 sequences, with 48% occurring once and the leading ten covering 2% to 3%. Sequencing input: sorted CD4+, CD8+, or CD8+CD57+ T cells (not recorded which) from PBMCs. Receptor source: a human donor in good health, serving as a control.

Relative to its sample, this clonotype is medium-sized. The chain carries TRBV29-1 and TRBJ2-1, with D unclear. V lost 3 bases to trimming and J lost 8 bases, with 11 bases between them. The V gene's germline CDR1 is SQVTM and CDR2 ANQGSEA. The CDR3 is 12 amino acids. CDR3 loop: CSVDGLVDEQFF. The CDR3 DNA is TGCAGCGTTGACGGTCTGGTGGATGAGCAGTTCTTC.

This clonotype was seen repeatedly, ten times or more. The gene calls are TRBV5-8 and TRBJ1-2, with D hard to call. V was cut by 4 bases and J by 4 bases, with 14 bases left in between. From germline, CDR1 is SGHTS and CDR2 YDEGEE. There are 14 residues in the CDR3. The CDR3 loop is CASSPEVWSYGYTF. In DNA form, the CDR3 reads TGTGCCAGCAGCCCTGAGGTTTGGAGCTATGGCTACACCTTC.

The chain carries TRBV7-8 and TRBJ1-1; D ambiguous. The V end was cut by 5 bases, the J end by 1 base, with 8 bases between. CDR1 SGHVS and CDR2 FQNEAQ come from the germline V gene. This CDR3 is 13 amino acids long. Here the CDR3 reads CASSAWGNTEAFF. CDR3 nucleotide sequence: TGTGCCAGCAGCGCCTGGGGGAACACTGAAGCTTTCTTT.

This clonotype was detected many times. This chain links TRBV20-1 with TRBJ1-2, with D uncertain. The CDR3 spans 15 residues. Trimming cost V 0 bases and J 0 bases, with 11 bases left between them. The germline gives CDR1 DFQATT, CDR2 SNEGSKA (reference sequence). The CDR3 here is CSARDPSGANYGYTF. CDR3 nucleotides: TGCAGTGCTAGAGACCCCAGCGGGGCTAACTATGGCTACACCTTC.

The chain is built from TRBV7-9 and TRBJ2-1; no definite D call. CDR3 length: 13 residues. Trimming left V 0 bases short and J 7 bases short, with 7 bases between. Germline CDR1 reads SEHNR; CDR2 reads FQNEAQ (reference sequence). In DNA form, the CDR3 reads TGTGCCAGCAGCTTAGCCGGGTTAAATGAGCAGTTCTTC. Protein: CASSLAGLNEQFF. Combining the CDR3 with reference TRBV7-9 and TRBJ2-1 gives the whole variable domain DTGVSQNPRHKITKRGQNVTFRCDPISEHNRLYWYRQTLGQGPEFLTYFQNEAQLEKSRLLSDRFSAERPKGSFSTLEIQRTEQGDSAMYLCASSLAGLNEQFFGPGTRLTVL.

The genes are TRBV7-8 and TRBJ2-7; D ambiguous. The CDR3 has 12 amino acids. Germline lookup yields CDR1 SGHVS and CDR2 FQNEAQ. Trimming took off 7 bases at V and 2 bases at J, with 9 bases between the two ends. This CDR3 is CASIPSTYEQYF. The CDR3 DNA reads TGTGCCAGCATACCGTCTACCTACGAGCAGTACTTC.

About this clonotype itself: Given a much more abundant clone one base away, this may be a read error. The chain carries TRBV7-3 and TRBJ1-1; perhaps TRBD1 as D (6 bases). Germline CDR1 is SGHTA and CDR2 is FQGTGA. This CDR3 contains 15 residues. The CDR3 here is CAGSLDDRLNTEAFF. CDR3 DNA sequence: TGTGCCGGCAGCTTAGATGACAGGCTGAACACTGAAGCTTTCTTT.

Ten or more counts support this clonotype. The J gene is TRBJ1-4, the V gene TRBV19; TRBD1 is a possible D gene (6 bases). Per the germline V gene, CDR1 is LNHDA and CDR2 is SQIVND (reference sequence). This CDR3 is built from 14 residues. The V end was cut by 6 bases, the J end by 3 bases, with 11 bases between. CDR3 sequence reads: CASRRQDSNEKLFF. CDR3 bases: TGTGCCAGTAGGAGACAGGACTCTAATGAAAAACTGTTTTTT.

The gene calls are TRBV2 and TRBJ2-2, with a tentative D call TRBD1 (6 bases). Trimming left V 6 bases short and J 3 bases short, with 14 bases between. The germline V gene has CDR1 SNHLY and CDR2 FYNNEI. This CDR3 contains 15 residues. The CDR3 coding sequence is TGTGCCAGCAGCCTTAACAGGGCTGACACCGGGGAGCTGTTTTTT. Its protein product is CASSLNRADTGELFF.

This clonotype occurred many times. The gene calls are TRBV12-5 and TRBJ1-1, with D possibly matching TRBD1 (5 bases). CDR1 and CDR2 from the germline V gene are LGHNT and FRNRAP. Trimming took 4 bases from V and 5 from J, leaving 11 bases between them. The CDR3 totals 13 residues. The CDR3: CASGSRWGTEAFF. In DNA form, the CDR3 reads TGTGCTAGTGGTTCGCGGTGGGGGACTGAAGCTTTCTTT. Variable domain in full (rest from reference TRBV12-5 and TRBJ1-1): DARVTQTPRHKVTEMGQEVTMRCQPILGHNTVFWYRQTMMQGLELLAYFRNRAPLDDSGMPKDRFSAEMPDATLATLKIQPSEPRDSAVYFCASGSRWGTEAFFGQGTRLTVV.

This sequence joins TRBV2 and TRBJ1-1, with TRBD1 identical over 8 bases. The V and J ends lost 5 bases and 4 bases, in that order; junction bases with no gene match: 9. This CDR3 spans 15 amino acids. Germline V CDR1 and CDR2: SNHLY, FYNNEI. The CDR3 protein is CASSTRDRSSTEAFF. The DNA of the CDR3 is TGTGCCAGCAGTACTCGGGACAGGTCGAGCACTGAAGCTTTCTTT.

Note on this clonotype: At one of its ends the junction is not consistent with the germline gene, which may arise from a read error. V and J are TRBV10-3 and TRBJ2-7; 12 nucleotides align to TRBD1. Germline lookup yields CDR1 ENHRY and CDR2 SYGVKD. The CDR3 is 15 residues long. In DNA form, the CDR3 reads TGTGCCAGCAGTGCGCCGGGACAGGGGGCCCACGAGCAGTACTTC. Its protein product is CASSAPGQGAHEQYF.

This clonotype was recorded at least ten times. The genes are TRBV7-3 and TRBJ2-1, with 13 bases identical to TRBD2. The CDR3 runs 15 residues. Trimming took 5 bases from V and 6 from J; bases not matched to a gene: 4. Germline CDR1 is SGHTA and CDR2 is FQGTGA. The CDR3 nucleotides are TGTGCCAGCAGCGAGACTAGCGGGGGGTTCAATGAGCAGTTCTTC. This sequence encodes CASSETSGGFNEQFF.

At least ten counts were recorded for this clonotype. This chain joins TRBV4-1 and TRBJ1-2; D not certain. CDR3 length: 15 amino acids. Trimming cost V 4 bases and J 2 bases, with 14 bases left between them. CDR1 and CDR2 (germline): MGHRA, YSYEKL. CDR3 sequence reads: CASSPAGVGNYGYTF. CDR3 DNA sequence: TGCGCCAGCAGCCCTGCAGGTGTAGGAAACTATGGCTACACCTTC.

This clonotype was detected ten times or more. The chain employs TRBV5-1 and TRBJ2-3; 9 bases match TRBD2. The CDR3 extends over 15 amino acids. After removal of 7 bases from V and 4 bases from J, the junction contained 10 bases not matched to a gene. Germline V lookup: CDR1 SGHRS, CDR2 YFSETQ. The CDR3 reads CASRVGGGAADTQYF. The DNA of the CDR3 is TGCGCCAGCCGAGTGGGCGGGGGGGCGGCAGATACGCAGTATTTT.

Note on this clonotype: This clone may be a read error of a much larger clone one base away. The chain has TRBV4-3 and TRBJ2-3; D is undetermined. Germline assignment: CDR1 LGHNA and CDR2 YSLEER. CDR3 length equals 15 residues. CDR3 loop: CASGQVGNSADTQYF. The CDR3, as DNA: TGCGCCAGCGGCCAAGTAGGAAACAGTGCAGATACGCAGTATTTT.